This T cell receptor beta chain originates from a study of response to subunit inactivated influenza vaccine. Study observations and caveats: The authors put forward the suggestion that each seasonal influenza vaccination may bring in only a limited number of new T cells.

Per germline, CDR1 LGHNA and CDR2 YNFKEQ. The trim removed 3 bases at V and 7 bases at J, leaving 3 bases unmatched. This CDR3 has 14 amino acids. TCRdb fed the RT-PCR reads into MiXCR, producing one record per CDR3 protein. The table shows fewer than 700,000 distinct CDR3 sequences, with 10% to 15% occurring only once. This clonotype has more than one count but fewer than ten. The antigen is not known. The sample consisted of PBMCs from blood, taken around seven weeks after vaccination. The rearrangement joins TRBV4-2 to TRBJ1-2; 12 nucleotides line up with TRBD1. The TCR was taken from a man aged 50-59 years who received an inactivated influenza vaccine. The CDR3 DNA follows: TGTGCCAGCAGCCAGGGGGACAGGGGGCTTGGCTACACCTTC. Protein sequence: CASSQGDRGLGYTF.